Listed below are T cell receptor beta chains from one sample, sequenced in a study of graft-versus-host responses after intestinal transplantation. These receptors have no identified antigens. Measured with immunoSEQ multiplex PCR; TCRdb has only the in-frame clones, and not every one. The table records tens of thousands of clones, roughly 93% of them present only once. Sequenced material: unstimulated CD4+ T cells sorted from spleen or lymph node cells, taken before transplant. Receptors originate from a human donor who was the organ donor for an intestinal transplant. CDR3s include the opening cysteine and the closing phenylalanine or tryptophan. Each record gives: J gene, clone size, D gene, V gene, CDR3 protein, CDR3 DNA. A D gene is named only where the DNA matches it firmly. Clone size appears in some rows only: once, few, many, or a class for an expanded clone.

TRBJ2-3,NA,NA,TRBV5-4,CASSLRGFTDTQYF,TGTGCCAGCAGCTTGAGGGGGTTCACAGATACGCAGTATTTT
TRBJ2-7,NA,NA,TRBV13,CASSFWTEHPEQYF,TGTGCCAGCAGCTTTTGGACGGAACATCCCGAGCAGTACTTC
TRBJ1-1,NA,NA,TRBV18,CASSPSSMNTEAFF,TGTGCCAGCTCACCGTCCTCCATGAACACTGAAGCTTTCTTT
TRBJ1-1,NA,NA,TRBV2,CASSEEAGANTEAFF,TGTGCCAGCAGTGAAGAGGCGGGAGCGAACACTGAAGCTTTCTTT
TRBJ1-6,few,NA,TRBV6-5,CASSYGISYNSPLHF,TGTGCCAGCAGTTACGGGATAAGCTATAATTCACCCCTCCACTTT
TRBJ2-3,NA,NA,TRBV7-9,CASSLDLQSRTQYF,TGTGCCAGCAGCTTAGATCTGCAGTCCCGTACGCAGTATTTT
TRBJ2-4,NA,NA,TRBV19,CASSMRTPGNIQYF,TGTGCCAGTAGTATGAGGACTCCGGGGAACATTCAGTACTTC
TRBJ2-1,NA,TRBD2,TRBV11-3,CASSREGGNEQFF,TGTGCCAGCAGCCGGGAGGGGGGTAATGAGCAGTTCTTC
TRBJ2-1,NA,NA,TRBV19,CASSIGPLVRGYNEQFF,TGTGCCAGTAGTATAGGTCCCCTCGTCCGGGGGTACAATGAGCAGTTCTTC
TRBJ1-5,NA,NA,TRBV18,CASSRYIDQPQHF,TGTGCCAGCTCACGCTATATTGATCAGCCCCAGCATTTT
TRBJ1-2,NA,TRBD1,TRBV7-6,CASRARTGVRYTF,TGTGCCAGCAGGGCGCGGACAGGGGTTCGCTACACCTTC
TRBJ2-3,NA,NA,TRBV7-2,CASSLEAGNADTQYF,TGTGCCAGCAGCTTAGAAGCAGGTAACGCAGATACGCAGTATTTT
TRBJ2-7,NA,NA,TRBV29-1,CSVVSGTSYEQYF,TGCAGCGTCGTTTCGGGGACATCCTACGAGCAGTACTTC
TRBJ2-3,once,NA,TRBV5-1,CASSARTVSTDTQYF,TGCGCCAGCAGCGCCCGGACAGTCAGCACAGATACGCAGTATTTT
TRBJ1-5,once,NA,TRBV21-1,CASRQKGDRALSNQPQHF,TGTGCCAGCAGACAAAAGGGGGACAGGGCCCTCTCCAATCAGCCCCAGCATTTT
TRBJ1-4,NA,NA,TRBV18,CASSPQVTGSTNEKLFF,TGTGCCAGCTCACCACAGGTCACGGGTTCAACTAATGAAAAACTGTTTTTT
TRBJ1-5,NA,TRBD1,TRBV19,CATTRRQGGNQPQHF,TGTGCCACTACGAGAAGACAGGGAGGCAATCAGCCCCAGCATTTT
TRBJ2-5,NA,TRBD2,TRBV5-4,CASSSAKRGQETQYF,TGTGCCAGCAGCTCCGCGAAGCGGGGACAAGAGACCCAGTACTTC